These T cell receptor beta chains were read from a single sample in a study of blood T cell repertoires in COVID-19. TCRdb keeps only in-frame clones here, not all; method: immunoSEQ multiplex PCR. The sample yields roughly 460,000 clones, roughly 90% seen once. Sequenced: peripheral blood. Receptors originate from a man between 18 and 29 years old with COVID-19, enrolled during active disease. The CDR3 runs from the conserved cysteine through the conserved F or W. Fields, in order: CDR3 DNA, CDR3 protein, J gene, V gene, D gene, clone size. D genes are given only for firm matches. The listing skips clone size in some rows; elsewhere it reads once, few, many or a size class.

TGTGCCAGCAGTCCATCGGCGGCACAGGGTAAAAACATTCAGTACTTC CASSPSAAQGKNIQYF TRBJ2-4 TRBV6-6 NA NA
TGCGCCAGCAGCGCGGGACTAGCGCGGGATGAGCAGTTCTTC CASSAGLARDEQFF TRBJ2-1 TRBV5-1 TRBD2 NA
TGTGCCAGCAGTTACTTGGGACAGGGGGTAACCGGGGAGCTGTTTTTT CASSYLGQGVTGELFF TRBJ2-2 TRBV6-5 TRBD1 once
TGTGCCAGCAGTGAAGCGTCGGCGGGAGGGCTGGCGAATGAGCAGTTCTTC CASSEASAGGLANEQFF TRBJ2-1 TRBV6-1 TRBD2 NA
TGTGCCAGCAGTTTACAGGGGTATGACTATGGCTACACCTTC CASSLQGYDYGYTF TRBJ1-2 TRBV27 NA NA
TGTGCCAGCTCACCTCGGACAGGGCCGGTATTCGGGGAGCTGTTTTTT CASSPRTGPVFGELFF TRBJ2-2 TRBV18 TRBD1 NA
TGTGCCAGTAGGTCCACCCTAGGTGGTGAGCAGTTCTTC CASRSTLGGEQFF TRBJ2-1 TRBV19 NA NA
TGTGCCAGCAGCTGGAGACAGGGGGCGGTGGTCGAGCAGTACTTC CASSWRQGAVVEQYF TRBJ2-7 TRBV7-9 TRBD1 once
TGTGCCAGCAGCTGGGGACAGGGATTGGACACTGAAGCTTTCTTT CASSWGQGLDTEAFF TRBJ1-1 TRBV7-9 TRBD1 NA
TGCGCCAGCAGCTTCGGGGGCGGGGAGCTGTTTTTT CASSFGGGELFF TRBJ2-2 TRBV5-1 NA NA
TGTGCCAGCAGCTTGTACAGGGTTGGCGGCTACACCTTC CASSLYRVGGYTF TRBJ1-2 TRBV5-4 NA few
TGTGCCACGAGGAGGCGACAGGGCCGGGGATATAATTCACCCCTCCACTTT CATRRRQGRGYNSPLHF TRBJ1-6 TRBV19 TRBD1 NA
TGTGCCGGGGGGACAGGGCAAGAGACCCAGTACTTC CAGGTGQETQYF TRBJ2-5 TRBV6-6 TRBD1 NA
TGTGCCAGCAGCTCCCTTGGGGGGACAGGGGGAAGCGAGCAGTACTTC CASSSLGGTGGSEQYF TRBJ2-7 TRBV9 TRBD1 NA
TGTGCCAGCAGCTTAATTTCAATGAACACTGAAGCTTTCTTT CASSLISMNTEAFF TRBJ1-1 TRBV13 NA NA
TGTGCCAGCAGTAGGGCGGGGAGGCAGACCCAGTACTTC CASSRAGRQTQYF TRBJ2-5 TRBV27 NA NA
TGTGCCAGCTCCATAGGGACAGGGGGCTACGAGCAGTACTTC CASSIGTGGYEQYF TRBJ2-7 TRBV18 TRBD1 few
TGTGCCAGCAGTTCCGACAGGGGAGGAGGCTACACCTTC CASSSDRGGGYTF TRBJ1-2 TRBV12-3/TRBV12-4 TRBD1 NA
TGTGCCAGCACCGCCCGGAGGAGCGGTAGAGGCACTGAAGCTTTCTTT CASTARRSGRGTEAFF TRBJ1-1 TRBV6-6 NA NA
TGTGCCAGCAGTGAATTAGTTCGTGGCACAGATACGCAGTATTTT CASSELVRGTDTQYF TRBJ2-3 TRBV25-1 NA NA
TGTGCCAGCTCACCTGTCCGGGACAAGAACTACGAGCAGTACTTC CASSPVRDKNYEQYF TRBJ2-7 TRBV18 NA NA
TGTGCCAGCAGCCGGACTAGCGGGGATTTCGACACGCAGTATTTT CASSRTSGDFDTQYF TRBJ2-3 TRBV7-9 TRBD2 NA
TGTGCCAGCAGCTTACAGGTTGGCACCGGGGAGCTGTTTTTT CASSLQVGTGELFF TRBJ2-2 TRBV11-3 NA NA
TGTGCCAGTAGTATAGGAGGGAGTGAGCAGTTCTTC CASSIGGSEQFF TRBJ2-1 TRBV19 NA NA
TGCGCCAGCAGCCAAGATCACCGGGGGGGCCTAGGTTTTCAGTCCGATACGCAGTATTTT CASSQDHRGGLGFQSDTQYF TRBJ2-3 TRBV4-1 TRBD2 NA
TGTGCCTGGAGTGTGTGGGAGCGGGAAGAGACCCAGTACTTC CAWSVWEREETQYF TRBJ2-5 TRBV30 NA NA
TGTGCCAGCTCACCCGAGGGACAAAGATACGAGCAGTACTTC CASSPEGQRYEQYF TRBJ2-7 TRBV18 NA NA
TGTGCCAGCAGTGAGAGGACAGGGGCAGGGGGCAATCAGCCCCAGCATTTT CASSERTGAGGNQPQHF TRBJ1-5 TRBV27 TRBD1 NA
TGTGCTAGTGGTGCCCCGACAGGGTTGTATGGTGAAGCTTTCTTT CASGAPTGLYGEAFF TRBJ1-1 TRBV12-5 TRBD1 NA
TGTGCCAGCATCAGGACACCCTCGAACACCGGGGAGCTGTTTTTT CASIRTPSNTGELFF TRBJ2-2 TRBV7-9 NA NA
TGCGCCAGCAGCCAAGATCCAGGGCCACCCCTCCACTTT CASSQDPGPPLHF TRBJ1-6 TRBV4-1 NA NA
TGTGCCAGCAGTTTAGTGGCAGGGAACGAAAAACTGTTTTTT CASSLVAGNEKLFF TRBJ1-4 TRBV28 NA once
TGTGCCAGCAGCCTTCGGACAGGATCCACAGATACGCAGTATTTT CASSLRTGSTDTQYF TRBJ2-3 TRBV11-1 TRBD1 NA
TGTGCCAGCAGTACTGGTAGCACAGATACGCAGTATTTT CASSTGSTDTQYF TRBJ2-3 TRBV27 NA once
TGTGCCAGCAGCCAGGGAAATACTCAGCCCCAGCATTTT CASSQGNTQPQHF TRBJ1-5 TRBV11-3 NA once
TGCGCCAGCAGCTTGGCGGGGGACACTGAAGCTTTCTTT CASSLAGDTEAFF TRBJ1-1 TRBV5-1 NA NA
TGTGCCAGCAGCCCTTGGACAGGTAATTCACCCCTCCACTTT CASSPWTGNSPLHF TRBJ1-6 TRBV3-1/TRBV3-2 TRBD1 once
TGTGCCAGCAGCCAAGACTTAGACAGCCCTTATGGCTACACCTTC CASSQDLDSPYGYTF TRBJ1-2 TRBV3-1/TRBV3-2 NA few
TGTGCCAGCAGCTTAGAGGCCTTGCGGGAACCCGTTAGCACAGATACGCAGTATTTT CASSLEALREPVSTDTQYF TRBJ2-3 TRBV7-6 NA NA
TGTGCCAGTGGCCGACCGGGAGACTCCTACGAGCAGTACTTC CASGRPGDSYEQYF TRBJ2-7 TRBV19 NA few
TGTGCCAGCAGCCAACCAAGCGGGGGCTCCTACAATGAGCAGTTCTTC CASSQPSGGSYNEQFF TRBJ2-1 TRBV4-2 TRBD2 NA
TGCGCCAGCAGCTTGGCCGGGACACGGTCGTTGAACACTGAAGCTTTCTTT CASSLAGTRSLNTEAFF TRBJ1-1 TRBV5-1 NA NA
TGTGCCAGCAGCGTTGCATTGACGGGTGAGCAGTTCTTC CASSVALTGEQFF TRBJ2-1 TRBV7-9 NA NA
TGTGCCACCAGCGGGAGGGATGAAAACATTCAGTACTTC CATSGRDENIQYF TRBJ2-4 TRBV10-3 TRBD2 NA
TGTGCCAGCACGACCGGGGGTGCGGGCACTGAAGCTTTCTTT CASTTGGAGTEAFF TRBJ1-1 TRBV6-6 NA few
TGTGCTAGCAGCTTAGAAATAACCGGGGAGCTGTTTTTT CASSLEITGELFF TRBJ2-2 TRBV7-7 NA NA
TGTGCCAGTAGTACCCTCGGGACATCGCGTGAAAAACTGTTTTTT CASSTLGTSREKLFF TRBJ1-4 TRBV19 NA NA
TGTGCCAGCAGCCCCCGACAGGCGTATGGCTACACCTTC CASSPRQAYGYTF TRBJ1-2 TRBV3-1/TRBV3-2 NA NA
TGTGCCAGCAGCTCACAGGGGGCGGCTGGGGCCAACGTCCTGACTTTC CASSSQGAAGANVLTF TRBJ2-6 TRBV5-4 TRBD1 NA
TGCGCCAGCAGCTCGACTAGCGGGAGGGCGAACACCGGGGAGCTGTTTTTT CASSSTSGRANTGELFF TRBJ2-2 TRBV5-1 TRBD2 NA
TGTGCCAGCAGCAGCGGGGGGGCCGAGGATACGCAGTATTTT CASSSGGAEDTQYF TRBJ2-3 TRBV5-5 TRBD2 NA
TGTGCCAGCAGCAAACTGGACAGGGGCCCTGAAGCTTTCTTT CASSKLDRGPEAFF TRBJ1-1 TRBV5-4 TRBD1 few
TGCGCCAGCAGTATTGGGCCTGAAGCTTTCTTT CASSIGPEAFF TRBJ1-1 TRBV5-1 NA NA
TGTGCCAGCAGGAACGGCCGTCGGGACACTTTCACAGATACGCAGTATTTT CASRNGRRDTFTDTQYF TRBJ2-3 TRBV4-2 NA NA
TGTGCCAGCAGTGAGGCTTCTCGGGGCGGGAGAGCCAATCAGCCCCAGCATTTT CASSEASRGGRANQPQHF TRBJ1-5 TRBV5-5 NA NA
TGTGCCAGCAGTTCCCCTGGGACAGGGATACCTGGCTACACCTTC CASSSPGTGIPGYTF TRBJ1-2 TRBV27 TRBD1 NA
TGTGCCAGCAGCGGGACAGGGTACGAGCAGTACTTC CASSGTGYEQYF TRBJ2-7 TRBV5-4 TRBD1 NA
TGTGCCAGCGGCAAAGGTGGGAGTTACACCGGGGAGCTGTTTTTT CASGKGGSYTGELFF TRBJ2-2 TRBV27 NA NA